This TCR beta chain emerged from a study of cytomegalovirus exposure and HLA in healthy donors. Study observations and caveats: In an earlier analysis, about 87% or about 30%: the productive usage of most TCR beta V segments. The authors assumed roughly uniform sequencing depth across donors for presence/absence analyses.

The CDR3 is made up of 15 amino acids. The V segment lost 1 base and the J segment 5 bases; nucleotides outside the gene matches: 0. Germline values: CDR1 SEHNR, CDR2 FQNEAQ (reference sequence). Regarding this clone: Antigen specificity is unknown.

Primers for the PCR totalled 60 Vbeta and 13 Jbeta. In the authors' workflow: There were about 80 million unique TCR beta chains by a later count, and approximately 11 million of them were shared. Method: immunoSEQ multiplex PCR; TCRdb's copy keeps in-frame clones and lacks some. V and J calls and clone size are given by that table; D and trimming were obtained from the DNA. This sample yields 63,000 or so clones, of which roughly four fifths are seen a single time; approximately 7% belongs to the top ten. The chain carries TRBV7-9 and TRBJ2-2; 11 nucleotides line up with TRBD2. The sequenced material came from PBMCs. The sequence was collected from a woman in her 30s in good health and CMV-seropositive. Here the CDR3 reads CASSLGTSGTGELFF. CDR3 nucleotide sequence: TGTGCCAGCAGCTTAGGGACTAGCGGGACCGGGGAGCTGTTTTTT.